Below are 19 T cell receptor beta chains sequenced from a single sample in a study of cytomegalovirus exposure and HLA in healthy donors. This PCR relied on a set of 60 Vbeta primers and 13 Jbeta primers. Clones were sequenced by immunoSEQ multiplex PCR, and TCRdb holds only the in-frame ones, with some missing. The sample carries under 150,000 clones, about 75% recorded once. The sample consisted of PBMCs. The receptors here all came from a young man in good health and CMV-seronegative.

The chain recombines TRBV23-1 with TRBJ2-1; weak D call: TRBD1 (5 bases). TRBV23-1 is placed among ORFs of uncertain function. V was trimmed by 5 bases and J by 13 bases, leaving 21 bases between them. This CDR3 has 14 amino acids. The CDR3 spells CASSSYWPQVYQFF. CDR3 nucleotides: TGCGCCAGCAGTTCCTATTGGCCACAGGTCTACCAGTTCTTC.

This clone appeared once. The rearrangement joins TRBV2 to TRBJ1-2; D is unresolved. This CDR3 contains 13 residues. The germline V gene encodes CDR1 SNHLY and CDR2 FYNNEI. The V end was cut by 6 bases, the J end by 4 bases, with 12 bases between. CDR3 in DNA: TGTGCCAGCAGCGCAACTGAGCTCTATGGCTACACCTTC. As protein: CASSATELYGYTF.

DNA of the CDR3: TGTGCCACCAGCAGAGGGACAGGGGGCACCGGGGAGCTGTTTTTT. It is translated as CATSRGTGGTGELFF. The V call is TRBV15, the J call TRBJ2-2; TRBD1 agrees at 10 bases. The germline V gene has CDR1 LNHNV and CDR2 YYDKDF (reference sequence). CDR3 size: 15 residues. Trimming took 1 base from V and 4 from J; bases not matched to a gene: 0.

J is TRBJ2-2 and V is TRBV6-5; tentative D call: TRBD1 (6 bases). Germline CDR1 MNHEY, CDR2 SVGAGI. The ends were cut back, 2 bases at V and 4 bases at J, with 14 bases in the middle. This CDR3 comprises 16 residues. Written as DNA, the CDR3 is TGTGCCAGCAGTTACGGGGCAGGGGAAGGCACCGGGGAGCTGTTTTTT. Translation gives CASSYGAGEGTGELFF.

This chain joins TRBV6-1 and TRBJ1-4; 10 nucleotides match TRBD1. Unmatched junction bases numbered 8, after V lost 5 bases and J lost 8 bases. CDR1 MNHNS and CDR2 SASEGT come from the germline V gene. CDR3 length: 15 residues. CDR3 sequence: CASSLRQGAREKLFF. The CDR3 DNA reads TGTGCCAGCAGTTTGCGACAGGGGGCGCGCGAAAAACTGTTTTTT.

The chain couples TRBV7-9 to TRBJ2-7, with 7 nucleotides matching TRBD2. The ends lost 4 bases at V and 2 bases at J; junction bases unmatched: 5. The germline V gene encodes CDR1 SEHNR and CDR2 FQNEAQ (reference sequence). This CDR3 comprises 14 residues. The CDR3 loop reads CASSSQGRAYEQYF. The CDR3 bases are TGTGCCAGCAGCTCACAAGGGAGGGCCTACGAGCAGTACTTC.

This rearrangement joins TRBV6-5 to TRBJ1-1; D perhaps matches TRBD1 (5 bases). Germline CDR1 reads MNHEY; CDR2 reads SVGAGI. This CDR3 is 12 amino acids long. V was pared by 3 bases and J by 7 bases, with 9 bases between. CDR3 DNA: TGTGCCAGCAGTTATGTAGGGGATGAAGCTTTCTTT. Its protein product is CASSYVGDEAFF.

The V call is TRBV12-5, the J call TRBJ2-3; D uncertain. Per the germline V gene, CDR1 is LGHNT and CDR2 is FRNRAP. The CDR3 runs to 12 residues. Trimming left V 5 bases short and J 2 bases short, with 5 bases between. The CDR3 is CASGPYTDTQYF. The CDR3, as DNA: TGTGCTAGTGGTCCTTACACAGATACGCAGTATTTT.

Points on this clone: Other DNA sequences in the same sample also yield this CDR3. This sequence joins TRBV19 and TRBJ1-6; TRBD1 is a possible D gene (6 bases). The V end lost 5 bases, the J end lost 4 bases, and 18 bases lay between the germline ends. Per the germline V gene, CDR1 is LNHDA and CDR2 is SQIVND (reference sequence). The CDR3 is made up of 17 amino acids. This CDR3 reads CASSPGQYLRYNSPLHF. CDR3 bases: TGTGCCAGTAGTCCAGGACAGTATCTAAGGTATAATTCACCCCTCCACTTT.

The CDR3 loop is CASSSSSGVSPVQFF. The CDR3 DNA sequence: TGTGCCAGCAGCTCCTCTAGCGGGGTGTCCCCCGTGCAGTTCTTC. The genes are TRBV7-2 and TRBJ2-1; 9 bases fit TRBD2. The CDR3 has 15 residues. From germline, CDR1 is SGHTA and CDR2 FQGNSA. Losses at the gene ends were 4 bases for V and 12 bases for J; bases not matched to a gene: 13.

The V gene is TRBV30, the J gene TRBJ1-1; TRBD1 might be the D (6 bases). The germline CDR1 and CDR2 sequences are GTSNPN and SVGIG (reference sequence). V lost 8 bases and J lost 2, with 9 bases in between. The CDR3 length is 11 residues. CDR3 protein: CAGDINTEAFF. CDR3 nucleotide sequence: TGTGCCGGGGACATTAACACTGAAGCTTTCTTT.

The chain is built from TRBV28 and TRBJ1-5; 7 nucleotides align to TRBD1. Germline V CDR1 and CDR2: MDHEN, SYDVKM. V dropped 3 bases and J dropped 0; count of bases not matched to a gene: 11. The CDR3 contains 18 residues. CDR3 sequence (DNA): TGTGCCAGCAGTTTTCAAAGAGGGGGACAGTATAGCAATCAGCCCCAGCATTTT. Translation gives CASSFQRGGQYSNQPQHF.

This chain uses TRBV7-9 with TRBJ2-5, with 9 bases matching TRBD1. Germline loops: CDR1 SEHNR, CDR2 FQNEAQ (reference sequence). The CDR3 has 14 amino acids. V lost 5 bases and J lost 8; bases outside the gene matches: 9. The CDR3 DNA is TGTGCCAGCAGCCCTATGGGACAGGGAGGAACCCAGTACTTC. It yields the protein CASSPMGQGGTQYF.

The gene calls are TRBV10-1 and TRBJ1-1; D may be TRBD1 (6 bases). The CDR3 sequence is 16 residues long. With 5 bases removed from V and 10 bases from J, the gap between germline ends came to 26 bases. Germline V gene sequence: CDR1 WNHNN, CDR2 SYGVQD (reference sequence). CDR3 residues: CASSSYGGTPVHGAFF. The CDR3, as DNA: TGCGCCAGCAGTTCCTACGGGGGGACACCCGTCCACGGAGCTTTCTTT.

This clone was seen a few times. This rearrangement joins TRBV6-9 to TRBJ1-6, with unresolved D. The V and J ends lost 6 bases and 7 bases respectively, with 4 bases between them. The CDR3 is 11 amino acids. Per the germline V gene, CDR1 is MNHGY and CDR2 is SVAAGI. CDR3 amino acids: CASRQNSPLHF. CDR3 coding DNA: TGTGCCAGCAGACAGAATTCACCCCTCCACTTT.

The chain joins TRBV19 to TRBJ2-7; D may be TRBD2 (5 bases). Germline loops: CDR1 LNHDA, CDR2 SQIVND (reference sequence). The CDR3 consists of 14 residues. Trimming removed 5 bases from V and 6 bases from J, with 17 bases in between. The CDR3 nucleotides read TGTGCCAGTAGTCCGTCGGGCCGGCGGGCCGAGCAGTACTTC. It specifies CASSPSGRRAEQYF.

This clone was counted a few times. V usage is TRBV14 and J usage is TRBJ1-1; TRBD1 agrees at 10 bases. V lost 4 bases, J lost 2 bases, and 1 base stayed unmatched. The germline gives CDR1 SGHDN, CDR2 FVKESK. The length of the CDR3 is 14 residues. For the CDR3, the DNA is TGTGCCAGCAGCCTGACAGGGGGCAACACTGAAGCTTTCTTT. This gives the protein CASSLTGGNTEAFF.

This clone was seen only once. V is TRBV6-1 and J is TRBJ1-5; D remains unclear. The germline V and J ends were trimmed by 1 base and 10 bases, with 14 bases remaining between them. Germline assignment: CDR1 MNHNS and CDR2 SASEGT. The CDR3 runs 14 residues. CDR3 in amino acids: CASSEEWASHPQHF. The CDR3 DNA reads as TGTGCCAGCAGTGAAGAATGGGCCTCTCATCCCCAGCATTTT.

The CDR3 DNA reads as TGTGCCAGCGGGGGACAGGGTCCGCCCCAGCATTTT. Translating it yields CASGGQGPPQHF. The V call is TRBV2, the J call TRBJ1-5, with 9 nucleotides matching TRBD1. In germline, CDR1 is SNHLY, CDR2 FYNNEI. The CDR3 sequence is 12 residues long. Trimming took 8 bases from V and 9 from J; bases not matched to a gene: 5.